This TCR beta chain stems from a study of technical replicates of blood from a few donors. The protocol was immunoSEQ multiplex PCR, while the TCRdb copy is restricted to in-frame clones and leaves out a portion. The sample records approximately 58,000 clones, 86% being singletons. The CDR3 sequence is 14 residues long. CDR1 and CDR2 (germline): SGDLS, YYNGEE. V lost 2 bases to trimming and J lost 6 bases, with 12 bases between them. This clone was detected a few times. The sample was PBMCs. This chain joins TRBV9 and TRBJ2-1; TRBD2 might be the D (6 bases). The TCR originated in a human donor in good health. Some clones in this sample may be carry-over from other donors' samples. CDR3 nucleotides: TGTGCCAGCAGCGTGAGACTAGTAAGCAATGAGCAGTTCTTC. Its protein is CASSVRLVSNEQFF.